This is a list of T cell receptor beta chains from one sample in a study of multiple sclerosis patients with progressive multifocal leukoencephalopathy. The repertoire was sequenced with immunoSEQ multiplex PCR; TCRdb's copy has only in-frame clones and lacks some. The sample contains about 30,000 clones, 92% of which appear only once. Sequenced material: PBMCs. These receptors originate from a young man with multiple sclerosis. CDR3s include the opening cysteine and the closing phenylalanine or tryptophan. A D gene is named only where the DNA matches it firmly. The listing skips clone size in some rows; elsewhere it reads once, few, many or a size class.

v_call	clone_size	j_call	d_call	cdr3_aa	cdr3_nt
TRBV9	.	TRBJ2-7	TRBD2	CASSPRLAGVYEQYF	TGTGCCAGCAGCCCACGACTAGCGGGAGTCTACGAGCAGTACTTC
TRBV6-4	.	TRBJ1-1	.	CASSQELGHPNTEAFF	TGTGCCAGCAGCCAAGAACTAGGACACCCGAACACTGAAGCTTTCTTT
TRBV15	.	TRBJ2-5	TRBD2	CATSSLTSYETQYF	TGTGCCACCAGCAGTTTGACTAGCTACGAGACCCAGTACTTC
TRBV5-6	.	TRBJ1-5	TRBD1	CASSSDRENQPQHF	TGTGCCAGCAGCTCCGACAGGGAGAATCAGCCCCAGCATTTT
TRBV27	.	TRBJ2-3	TRBD2	CASNRRASGSRTDTQYF	TGTGCCAGCAACCGACGGGCTAGCGGTTCCCGCACAGATACGCAGTATTTT
TRBV19	.	TRBJ2-2	.	CASSILATPNTGELFF	TGTGCCAGTAGTATCCTGGCCACTCCGAACACCGGGGAGCTGTTTTTT
TRBV7-2	few	TRBJ2-1	TRBD2	CASSWTSGSVNEQFF	TGTGCCAGCAGTTGGACTAGCGGGTCCGTGAATGAGCAGTTCTTC
TRBV11-3	.	TRBJ2-2	.	CASSLFSLPGNTGELFF	TGTGCCAGCAGCTTATTCTCTCTGCCGGGGAACACCGGGGAGCTGTTTTTT
TRBV6-1	.	TRBJ1-2	.	CASSFGLPYNYGYTF	TGTGCCAGCAGTTTTGGCCTCCCTTACAACTATGGCTACACCTTC
TRBV7-9	.	TRBJ2-7	.	CASSLGPMTGMYEQYF	TGTGCCAGCAGCTTAGGCCCCATGACGGGGATGTACGAGCAGTACTTC
TRBV30	.	TRBJ1-3	.	CAWSPRWTIGNTIYF	TGTGCCTGGAGTCCACGTTGGACGATTGGAAACACCATATATTTT
TRBV19	.	TRBJ2-1	TRBD2	CASSIRGRNSYNEQFF	TGTGCCAGTAGTATCCGCGGGAGGAACTCCTACAATGAGCAGTTCTTC
TRBV7-9	.	TRBJ2-7	.	CASSFDRHEQYF	TGTGCCAGCAGCTTTGATCGGCACGAGCAGTACTTC
TRBV6-4	.	TRBJ1-1	.	CASRRSMNTEAFF	TGTGCCAGCAGGCGGTCCATGAACACTGAAGCTTTCTTT
TRBV18	.	TRBJ2-7	TRBD2	CASSPGTSGSEAYEQYF	TGTGCCAGCTCACCCGGGACTAGCGGGAGTGAGGCCTACGAGCAGTACTTC
TRBV10-3	.	TRBJ1-2	.	CAISESETRGGYTF	TGTGCCATCAGTGAGTCGGAGACGAGGGGAGGCTACACCTTC
TRBV19	.	TRBJ1-5	TRBD1	CASISRDRGHHQPQHF	TGTGCCAGTATATCTCGGGACAGGGGTCATCATCAGCCCCAGCATTTT
TRBV19	few	TRBJ1-1	.	CASSDDGRRAAFF	TGTGCCAGTAGCGACGACGGTCGACGAGCAGCTTTCTTT
TRBV13	.	TRBJ2-1	TRBD2	CASSSRLAGYNEQFF	TGTGCCAGCAGCTCCCGACTAGCGGGGTACAATGAGCAGTTCTTC
TRBV27	.	TRBJ2-1	TRBD2	CASSSGLALYNEQFF	TGTGCCAGCAGTTCGGGACTAGCGCTATACAATGAGCAGTTCTTC
TRBV7-9	.	TRBJ1-3	.	CASSLGNTIYF	TGTGCCAGCAGCTTGGGAAACACCATATATTTT
TRBV11-2	.	TRBJ2-2	.	CASSGRRFTGTGELFF	TGTGCCAGCAGCGGCCGGCGCTTTACTGGCACCGGGGAGCTGTTTTTT
TRBV6-6	.	TRBJ1-6	.	CASSDRTSRDSPLHF	TGTGCCAGCAGTGATAGGACAAGTAGGGATTCACCCCTCCACTTT
TRBV4-1	.	TRBJ1-4	TRBD1	CASSPLGQEGEKLFF	TGCGCCAGCAGCCCACTTGGACAGGAGGGAGAAAAACTGTTTTTT
TRBV2	.	TRBJ1-5	.	CARTGGGSNQPQHF	TGTGCCCGCACGGGGGGGGGTAGCAATCAGCCCCAGCATTTT
TRBV15	.	TRBJ2-6	TRBD2	CATRLAGSGANVLTF	TGTGCCACCAGGCTAGCGGGAAGTGGGGCCAACGTCCTGACTTTC
TRBV14	.	TRBJ1-1	.	CASSQSWGLWAEAFF	TGTGCCAGCAGCCAATCTTGGGGGCTTTGGGCTGAAGCTTTCTTT
TRBV15	.	TRBJ2-5	.	CATSRDLSGPGTQYF	TGTGCCACCAGCAGAGATCTATCGGGGCCGGGGACCCAGTACTTC
TRBV5-1	.	TRBJ1-1	.	CASSPWAENTEAFF	TGCGCCAGCAGCCCGTGGGCCGAGAACACTGAAGCTTTCTTT
TRBV15	once	TRBJ2-1	.	CATSRSSSYNEQFF	TGTGCCACCAGCAGAAGTAGCTCCTACAATGAGCAGTTCTTC
TRBV25-1	.	TRBJ2-7	.	CASSSGFQAYEQYF	TGTGCCAGCAGTAGCGGATTCCAGGCCTACGAGCAGTACTTC
TRBV5-1	.	TRBJ2-1	.	CASSWGVDEQFF	TGCGCCAGCAGCTGGGGAGTGGATGAGCAGTTCTTC
TRBV18	.	TRBJ2-5	.	CASSPPERETQYF	TGTGCCAGCTCACCACCTGAAAGGGAGACCCAGTACTTC
TRBV19	once	TRBJ2-3	.	CVSSMGADTQYF	TGTGTCAGTAGTATGGGCGCAGATACGCAGTATTTT
TRBV29-1	.	TRBJ2-3	.	CSVKQGSTDTQYF	TGCAGCGTTAAACAGGGATCGACAGATACGCAGTATTTT
TRBV5-1	.	TRBJ1-3	TRBD1	CASSLDRVSGNTIYF	TGCGCCAGCAGCTTAGACAGGGTCTCTGGAAACACCATATATTTT
TRBV18	.	TRBJ1-5	.	CASSFGQINNQPQHF	TGTGCCAGCTCATTCGGACAGATTAACAATCAGCCCCAGCATTTT
TRBV7-9	.	TRBJ2-7	.	CASSTPRDSIYEQYF	TGTGCCAGCAGCACCCCCCGGGACTCAATCTACGAGCAGTACTTC
TRBV6-5	.	TRBJ1-6	.	CASSYRDRNSPLHF	TGTGCCAGCAGTTACCGCGACAGAAACTCACCCCTCCACTTT
TRBV7-6	few	TRBJ2-5	.	CASSPGGTQYF	TGTGCCAGCAGCCCTGGGGGGACCCAGTACTTC
TRBV29-1	.	TRBJ2-2	.	CSVGTGNTGELFF	TGCAGCGTTGGCACGGGGAACACCGGGGAGCTGTTTTTT
TRBV11-1	.	TRBJ2-7	.	CASSLPGLGQYF	TGTGCCAGCAGCCTGCCGGGACTCGGGCAGTACTTC
TRBV15	.	TRBJ2-3	.	CATSRDRLVTDTQYF	TGTGCCACCAGCAGAGATCGGTTAGTTACAGATACGCAGTATTTT
TRBV19	.	TRBJ2-7	TRBD1	CASSTGQGAYEQYF	TGTGCCAGTAGTACCGGACAGGGGGCCTACGAGCAGTACTTC
TRBV7-3	.	TRBJ2-5	.	CASTQFTAQETQYF	TGTGCCAGCACCCAGTTCACTGCCCAAGAGACCCAGTACTTC
TRBV7-9	.	TRBJ2-1	.	CASSPVSGGDLTYNEQFF	TGTGCCAGCAGCCCGGTGTCAGGGGGGGACTTGACCTACAATGAGCAGTTCTTC
TRBV28	.	TRBJ1-2	.	CASSSGTFGGYTF	TGTGCCAGCAGTTCCGGGACGTTTGGTGGCTACACCTTC
TRBV14	.	TRBJ2-1	TRBD2	CASSQAGLAAYNEQFF	TGTGCCAGCAGCCAGGCGGGACTAGCGGCCTACAATGAGCAGTTCTTC
TRBV5-1	.	TRBJ1-6	.	CASSPGDGTGHSPLHF	TGCGCCAGCAGCCCGGGGGATGGGACGGGGCATTCACCCCTCCACTTT
TRBV4-3	.	TRBJ1-2	.	CASSQDTGRDSEGYTF	TGCGCCAGCAGCCAAGATACAGGGCGCGATTCGGAGGGCTACACCTTC
TRBV29-1	once	TRBJ2-2	.	CSVTGADSTGELFF	TGCAGCGTCACTGGGGCGGATAGCACCGGGGAGCTGTTTTTT